Below are 10 T cell receptor beta chains sequenced from a single sample in a study of cytomegalovirus exposure and HLA in healthy donors. Primers: 60 Vbeta forward and 13 Jbeta reverse. Sequencing was performed with immunoSEQ multiplex PCR; in TCRdb, only in-frame clones are kept and a portion is missing. The sample shows about 140,000 clones, 60% to 80% of them seen only once. Sequenced sample: PBMCs. The receptors derive from a woman in her thirties or forties in good health and CMV-seronegative.

The table lists this clone with a count of one. The CDR3 bases are TGTGCCAGCAGCCCCAATTTGGGGCTTCTCTCTGGAAACACCATATATTTT. Translated, it gives CASSPNLGLLSGNTIYF. This rearrangement joins TRBV7-9 to TRBJ1-3, with D possibly matching TRBD1 (5 bases). This CDR3 has 17 residues. CDR1 and CDR2 (germline): SEHNR, FQNEAQ (reference sequence). V was clipped by 5 bases and J by 0 bases, with 17 bases between them.

The chain joins TRBV11-3 to TRBJ2-1, with 11 bases that match TRBD2. This CDR3 contains 18 residues. V shed 0 bases, J shed 3 bases, and the junction held 7 bases outside the gene matches. Germline V gene lookup returns CDR1 SGHNT and CDR2 YENEEA. Written as DNA, the CDR3 is TGTGCCAGCAGCTTAGAGGCTAGCGGGGGGCCTCGCTACAATGAGCAGTTCTTC. Its translation: CASSLEASGGPRYNEQFF.

The V gene is TRBV11-1, the J gene TRBJ2-3; TRBD2 is a possible D gene (6 bases). Germline CDR1 SGHAT, CDR2 FQDESV (reference sequence). The CDR3 is 15 residues long. The V gene lost 4 bases and the J gene lost 2 bases, with 13 bases spanning the gap. Here the CDR3 DNA reads TGTGCCAGCAGCTCACCTGGGACTCTCACAGATACGCAGTATTTT. As protein: CASSSPGTLTDTQYF.

The CDR3 DNA sequence: TGTGCCAGTAGTGCGATCCTCGGACAGACAAATGAAAAACTGTTTTTT. Translating it yields CASSAILGQTNEKLFF. The V gene is TRBV19, the J gene TRBJ1-4; D perhaps matches TRBD1 (6 bases). Germline CDR1 is LNHDA and CDR2 is SQIVND (reference sequence). The CDR3 spans 16 residues. V shed 5 bases and J shed 5 bases, with 18 bases lying between them.

This chain joins TRBV19 and TRBJ2-7; 7 nucleotides agree with TRBD1. From germline, CDR1 is LNHDA and CDR2 SQIVND (reference sequence). This CDR3 has 15 amino acids. V lost 6 bases, J lost 2 bases, and 10 bases stayed unmatched. CDR3 coding DNA: TGTGCCAGTAGCGAGCCTTCGACAGGGCCCTACGAGCAGTACTTC. This codes for CASSEPSTGPYEQYF.

For this clone: Sequence at one end of the junction differs from germline and may be a read error. The rearrangement uses TRBV7-9 and TRBJ2-7; 7 positions agree with TRBD1. This CDR3 is built from 12 residues. CDR1 is SEHNR and CDR2 is FQNEAQ in the germline V gene (reference sequence). CDR3 sequence reads: CASSLARDRVNF. The CDR3 region has the DNA TGTGCCAGCAGCTTAGCACGCGACAGGGTGAACTTC.

This clone occurred a few times. The chain joins TRBV28 to TRBJ2-7, with 8 positions matching TRBD1. The J segment lost 6 bases and the V segment lost 3 bases, leaving 13 bases of the junction unmatched. Germline CDR1 reads MDHEN; CDR2 reads SYDVKM. The CDR3 extends over 16 amino acids. The CDR3 DNA reads TGTGCCAGCAGTTTCCCCCGAGCCAGGGGGCCCCGCGAGCAGTACTTC. As protein: CASSFPRARGPREQYF.

This clone has a handful of counts. The chain recombines TRBV5-4 with TRBJ2-5; D possibly corresponds to TRBD2 (6 bases). The CDR3 has 14 residues. Trimming left V 3 bases short and J 2 bases short, with 11 bases between. Germline values: CDR1 SGHNT, CDR2 YYREEE (reference sequence). CDR3 region: CASSSRTTQETQYF. The DNA of the CDR3 is TGTGCCAGCAGCTCCCGGACTACTCAAGAGACCCAGTACTTC.

The rearrangement links TRBV10-3 to TRBJ2-7, with D possibly matching TRBD1 (6 bases). V was shortened by 6 bases and J by 0 bases, with 18 bases between the two germline ends. Germline V gene data show CDR1 as ENHRY and CDR2 as SYGVKD. CDR3 length equals 16 residues. Written as DNA, the CDR3 is TGTGCCATCAGGGACCCCCTCAGGGGCCGCTCCTACGAGCAGTACTTC. It is translated as CAIRDPLRGRSYEQYF.

V usage is TRBV28 and J usage is TRBJ2-1; the match to TRBD2 covers 10 bases. The CDR3 length is 15 residues. Germline values: CDR1 MDHEN, CDR2 SYDVKM. Trimming at V came to 5 bases and at J to 5 bases, leaving 6 bases not matched to a gene. CDR3 residues: CASSPGLASDNEQFF. In nucleotides, the CDR3 is TGTGCCAGCAGTCCGGGACTAGCGTCGGACAATGAGCAGTTCTTC.